Listed here are 20 T cell receptor beta chains from one sample, sequenced in a study of identical twins. TCRdb passed the 5' RACE reads through MiXCR, listing each CDR3 protein once. This sample has about 790,000 distinct CDR3 sequences; roughly 18% occur once, and the top ten carry around 13%. These records were also assigned to another study, of T cells expressing NK-cell markers.

Sample: PBMCs. Receptors were obtained from a woman younger than 35 in good health.

The chain has TRBV7-2 and TRBJ2-3; D is possibly TRBD2 (5 bases). CDR1 SGHTA and CDR2 FQGNSA come from the germline V gene. V was trimmed by 4 bases and J by 4 bases, leaving 12 bases between them. This CDR3 is built from 14 residues. CDR3 sequence reads: CASSSQLEADTQYF. Written as DNA, the CDR3 is TGTGCCAGCAGCTCTCAACTAGAAGCAGATACGCAGTATTTT.

This clonotype appeared a single time. The chain employs TRBV20-1 and TRBJ2-6; D remains ambiguous. The CDR3 length is 16 residues. Germline CDR1 and CDR2: DFQATT and SNEGSKA (reference sequence). Trimming cost V 0 bases and J 0 bases, with 9 bases left between them. The CDR3 spells CSARDFRSSGANVLTF. In DNA, the CDR3 is TGCAGTGCTAGAGATTTTCGGTCCTCTGGGGCCAACGTCCTGACTTTC.

The rearrangement uses TRBV10-1 and TRBJ1-4; D not certain. Trimming shortened V by 6 bases and J by 8 bases, and 13 bases separated the two germline ends. The germline gives CDR1 WNHNN, CDR2 SYGVQD (reference sequence). The CDR3 runs to 13 residues. This CDR3 reads CASSKGPAEKLFF. CDR3 nucleotide sequence: TGCGCCAGCAGCAAGGGCCCGGCCGAAAAACTGTTTTTT.

The rearrangement joins TRBV5-1 to TRBJ2-7, with 10 positions matching TRBD1. V shed 3 bases, J shed 5 bases, and the junction held 11 bases outside the gene matches. This CDR3 comprises 16 residues. Germline V gives CDR1 SGHRS, CDR2 YFSETQ. The CDR3 here is CASSSVTGTGVHEQYF. CDR3 nucleotide sequence: TGCGCCAGCAGCTCAGTTACCGGGACAGGGGTCCACGAGCAGTACTTC.

This chain connects TRBV9 to TRBJ1-2, with TRBD1 as a possible D gene (5 bases). The CDR3 consists of 14 residues. CDR1 and CDR2 (germline): SGDLS, YYNGEE. The V gene lost 2 bases and the J gene lost 6 bases, with 14 bases spanning the gap. The CDR3 is CASSVGGGGDGYTF. In DNA form, the CDR3 reads TGTGCCAGCAGCGTGGGGGGAGGCGGAGATGGCTACACCTTC. The entire variable domain, with the rest obtained from reference TRBV9 and TRBJ1-2, is as follows: DSGVTQTPKHLITATGQRVTLRCSPRSGDLSVYWYQQSLDQGLQFLIQYYNGEERAKGNILERFSAQQFPDLHSELNLSSLELGDSALYFCASSVGGGGDGYTFGSGTRLTVV.

CDR3 amino acids: CASRGQGMSSYNEQFF. The DNA of the CDR3 is TGTGCCAGCAGGGGACAGGGGATGAGCTCCTACAATGAGCAGTTCTTC. V gene TRBV6-1 combines with J gene TRBJ2-1, with 10 positions matching TRBD1. CDR3 size: 16 residues. J gave up 0 bases and V 6 bases, and 5 bases lay outside the gene matches. Looked up from germline, CDR1 is MNHNS and CDR2 is SASEGT.

The V call is TRBV11-1, the J call TRBJ2-1, with TRBD1 matching over 7 bases. J gave up 4 bases and V 0 bases, and 6 bases lay outside the gene matches. The CDR3 has 16 residues. In germline, CDR1 is SGHAT, CDR2 FQDESV (reference sequence). DNA for the CDR3: TGTGCCAGCAGCTTAGCGCGACAGGGCCCTTACAATGAGCAGTTCTTC. This gives the protein CASSLARQGPYNEQFF.

The CDR3 coding sequence is TGTGCCAGCAGCTTAAGTCTAGCGGTCACAGATACGCAGTATTTT. This sequence encodes CASSLSLAVTDTQYF. V gene TRBV7-9 combines with J gene TRBJ2-3; 7 nucleotides align to TRBD2. Germline CDR1 and CDR2: SEHNR and FQNEAQ (reference sequence). V was clipped by 2 bases and J by 2 bases; unmatched bases: 4. The CDR3 sequence is 15 residues long. Supplemented by reference TRBV7-9 and TRBJ2-3, the full variable domain reads DTGVSQNPRHKITKRGQNVTFRCDPISEHNRLYWYRQTLGQGPEFLTYFQNEAQLEKSRLLSDRFSAERPKGSFSTLEIQRTEQGDSAMYLCASSLSLAVTDTQYFGPGTRLTVL.

This sequence joins TRBV20-1 and TRBJ1-4, with D tentatively TRBD1 (6 bases). Germline V gene data show CDR1 as DFQATT and CDR2 as SNEGSKA (reference sequence). V shed 5 bases and J shed 6 bases, with 16 bases lying between them. This CDR3 is 14 amino acids long. The CDR3 region has the DNA TGCAGTGCTGATCCTGGACAGATAGATGAAAAACTGTTTTTT. The encoded protein is CSADPGQIDEKLFF.

This clonotype was recorded at least ten times. The chain uses TRBV12-3 or TRBV12-4 and TRBJ2-3; D is ambiguous. The CDR3 totals 14 residues. Trimming removed 6 bases at V and 0 bases at J, with 10 bases between. The CDR3 here is CASSPRTSTDTQYF. The CDR3 nucleotides read TGTGCCAGCAGCCCCAGGACGAGCACAGATACGCAGTATTTT.

In this sample, this clonotype turned up a few times. The chain links TRBV20-1 to TRBJ2-7; a possible D gene is TRBD2 (5 bases). V gave up 3 bases and J gave up 0 bases, with 9 bases separating them. The CDR3 sequence is 13 residues long. CDR1 is DFQATT, CDR2 SNEGSKA, per germline (reference sequence). CDR3 loop: CSASEGSSYEQYF. Written as DNA, the CDR3 is TGCAGTGCTAGTGAAGGGAGCTCCTACGAGCAGTACTTC.

The sample holds a few counts of this clonotype. The V and J genes are TRBV2 and TRBJ2-1; 13 nucleotides agree with TRBD2. The germline CDR1 and CDR2 sequences are SNHLY and FYNNEI. With 6 bases clipped from V and 0 bases from J, the junction kept 20 bases outside the gene matches. The CDR3 extends over 22 amino acids. The CDR3 region is CASRDFPPTSGGPQSSYNEQFF. In DNA form, the CDR3 reads TGTGCCAGCAGAGATTTTCCGCCGACTAGCGGGGGGCCCCAGAGCTCCTACAATGAGCAGTTCTTC.

The J gene is TRBJ2-1, the V gene TRBV20-1; no clear D. The CDR3 covers 12 residues. Germline loops: CDR1 DFQATT, CDR2 SNEGSKA (reference sequence). V lost 6 bases, J lost 10 bases, and 16 bases lay in between. The CDR3 DNA is TGCAGTGCCCCTACCGCTGGGCGGGAGCAGTTCTTC. This gives the protein CSAPTAGREQFF.

The chain uses TRBV20-1 and TRBJ2-1, with D perhaps matching TRBD1 (5 bases). The CDR3 extends over 16 amino acids. The V and J ends lost 1 base and 1 base respectively, with 14 bases between them. Germline V gives CDR1 DFQATT, CDR2 SNEGSKA (reference sequence). The CDR3 sequence is CSARVFTDSSYNEQFF. CDR3 sequence (DNA): TGCAGTGCTAGAGTCTTCACAGACAGTTCCTACAATGAGCAGTTCTTC.

This chain links TRBV3-1 with TRBJ2-7, with D possibly matching TRBD1 (6 bases). CDR3 size: 16 residues. V was pared by 4 bases and J by 9 bases, with 25 bases between. CDR1 and CDR2 from the germline V gene are LGHDT and YNNKEL (reference sequence). CDR3 DNA: TGTGCCAGCAGCCTAAGATATTCTGTTGGACAGACTTGGCAGTACTTC. Protein sequence: CASSLRYSVGQTWQYF.

The table lists this clonotype with a few counts. The CDR3: CASRAGTGLYGYTF. In DNA, the CDR3 is TGTGCCAGCAGAGCCGGGACGGGACTCTATGGCTACACCTTC. The V gene is TRBV6-1, the J gene TRBJ1-2; perhaps TRBD1 as D (5 bases). Per the germline V gene, CDR1 is MNHNS and CDR2 is SASEGT. The CDR3 consists of 14 residues. The V gene lost 6 bases and the J gene lost 4 bases, with 15 bases spanning the gap.

This clonotype was observed a handful of times. V and J are TRBV12-3 or TRBV12-4 and TRBJ1-5; D call uncertain. Trimming cost V 3 bases and J 2 bases, with 8 bases left between them. The CDR3 extends over 14 amino acids. CDR3 protein: CASSFKAGNQPQHF. CDR3 sequence (DNA): TGTGCCAGCAGTTTTAAGGCAGGCAATCAGCCCCAGCATTTT.

At least ten counts were recorded for this clonotype. The chain joins TRBV12-3 or TRBV12-4 to TRBJ1-6; D is unclear. Trimming left V 0 bases short and J 7 bases short, with 7 bases between. CDR3 length: 14 amino acids. CDR3 nucleotides: TGTGCCAGCAGTTTAGCAGGGTTCAATTCACCCCTCCACTTT. Encoded protein: CASSLAGFNSPLHF.

This chain links TRBV6-2 or TRBV6-3 with TRBJ2-7; D unclear. V lost 5 bases, J lost 2 bases, and 13 bases lay in between. The CDR3 totals 14 residues. Germline loops: CDR1 MNHEY, CDR2 SVGEGT. The CDR3 loop reads CASSRSTLAYEQYF. The CDR3 DNA reads as TGTGCCAGCAGTAGGAGTACTCTGGCCTACGAGCAGTACTTC.

There are many counts of this clonotype. V is TRBV5-1 and J is TRBJ2-3; 8 nucleotides align to TRBD1. The germline V gene encodes CDR1 SGHRS and CDR2 YFSETQ. The CDR3 is 13 residues long. Germline trimming cut 2 bases from V and 5 bases from J; bases unmatched to any gene: 1. The CDR3 DNA follows: TGCGCCAGCAGCTTAGGACAGGGAGATACGCAGTATTTT. Protein product: CASSLGQGDTQYF. Full variable domain (remainder filled in from reference TRBV5-1 and TRBJ2-3): KAGVTQTPRYLIKTRGQQVTLSCSPISGHRSVSWYQQTPGQGLQFLFEYFSETQRNKGNFPGRFSGRQFSNSRSEMNVSTLELGDSALYLCASSLGQGDTQYFGPGTRLTVL.